The 26 T cell receptor beta chains reported below all come from one sample, sequenced in a study of shared clonotypes between healthy human individuals. CD8 cells classed as naive were CD45RO-negative and positively selected for CCR7, excluding terminally differentiated effector memory CD45RA+ cells. Profiled with immunoSEQ multiplex PCR; TCRdb holds only in-frame clones, not every one. The sample lists more than 2 million clones; 93% were seen once. Sequenced input: naive CD8+ T cells from PBMCs. The receptors come from a man in his late teens or twenties in good health. Some clones in this sample may be carry-over from other donors' samples.

The chain joins TRBV28 to TRBJ1-2, with no clear D. Germline assignment: CDR1 MDHEN and CDR2 SYDVKM. The CDR3 length is 13 residues. The ends were cut back, 10 bases at V and 1 base at J, with 13 bases in the middle. The CDR3 region is CATRPTGNYGYTF. CDR3 coding DNA: TGTGCCACCCGGCCAACGGGTAACTATGGCTACACCTTC.

The chain recombines TRBV6-6 with TRBJ2-7; D not certain. Between the trimmed V and J ends, which lost 5 bases and 2 bases, there was a span of 10 bases. Germline V gene sequence: CDR1 MNHNY, CDR2 SVGAGI (reference sequence). The CDR3 runs 13 residues. CDR3 residues: CASSPLEPYEQYF. The CDR3 DNA reads TGTGCCAGCAGTCCCCTGGAACCCTACGAGCAGTACTTC.

J is TRBJ2-1 and V is TRBV11-2; D gene unclear. The CDR3 contains 12 residues. Germline loops: CDR1 SGHAT, CDR2 FQNNGV. The germline V and J ends were trimmed by 3 bases and 8 bases, with 8 bases remaining between them. The CDR3 loop reads CASSFGPDEQFF. The CDR3 DNA follows: TGTGCCAGCAGCTTTGGACCGGATGAGCAGTTCTTC. The whole variable domain, remainder taken from reference TRBV11-2 and TRBJ2-1, is EAGVAQSPRYKIIEKRQSVAFWCNPISGHATLYWYQQILGQGPKLLIQFQNNGVVDDSQLPKDRFSAERLKGVDSTLKIQPAKLEDSAVYLCASSFGPDEQFFGPGTRLTVL.

V gene TRBV7-2 combines with J gene TRBJ1-2, with 9 bases identical to TRBD1. Germline values: CDR1 SGHTA, CDR2 FQGNSA. CDR3 length equals 14 residues. The J segment lost 4 bases and the V segment lost 5 bases, leaving 5 bases of the junction unmatched. CDR3 nucleotides: TGTGCCAGCAGCCGACCGACAGGGGGCTATGGCTACACCTTC. Amino acids: CASSRPTGGYGYTF.

The DNA of the CDR3 is TGTGCCAGCAGCTTACTTGAGGGCAGCGAGCAGTACTTC. This translates into CASSLLEGSEQYF. This sequence joins TRBV7-8 and TRBJ2-7; tentatively, D is TRBD2 (5 bases). Germline V gives CDR1 SGHVS, CDR2 FQNEAQ. The germline V and J ends were trimmed by 2 bases and 6 bases, with 11 bases remaining between them. CDR3 length: 13 residues.

This chain joins TRBV28 and TRBJ2-7, with 11 nucleotides matching TRBD1. V lost 6 bases, J lost 2 bases, and 6 bases stayed unmatched. There are 15 residues in the CDR3. Germline CDR1 is MDHEN and CDR2 is SYDVKM. CDR3: CASSTGTGGPYEQYF. For the CDR3, the DNA is TGTGCCAGCAGCACTGGGACAGGGGGACCCTACGAGCAGTACTTC.

The CDR3 DNA sequence: TGCGCCAGCAGCTCGTCAGGGTTTCAAGAGACCCAGTACTTC. Protein: CASSSSGFQETQYF. The gene calls are TRBV5-1 and TRBJ2-5, with a weak D call TRBD1 (5 bases). This CDR3 region has 14 residues. V was cut by 3 bases and J by 2 bases, with 11 bases left in between. The V gene's germline CDR1 is SGHRS and CDR2 YFSETQ.

The chain joins TRBV10-3 to TRBJ2-1; TRBD2 matches 10 bases. V was pared by 10 bases and J by 9 bases, with 12 bases of the junction left unmatched. The CDR3 sequence is 14 residues long. Germline CDR1 ENHRY, CDR2 SYGVKD. The CDR3 nucleotides read TGTGCCACCAGGCCGGGACTAGCGTCGGGTGAGCAGTTCTTC. It translates to CATRPGLASGEQFF.

Here the CDR3 reads CASSGRDSYADTEAFF. CDR3 bases: TGTGCCAGCAGCGGCCGAGACTCCTACGCAGACACTGAAGCTTTCTTT. This chain links TRBV11-2 with TRBJ1-1; D not certain. The CDR3 sequence is 16 residues long. The V gene lost 5 bases and the J gene lost 3 bases, with 19 bases spanning the gap. The germline V gene encodes CDR1 SGHAT and CDR2 FQNNGV.

The V and J genes are TRBV4-1 and TRBJ2-3; the D is unclear. Between the trimmed V and J ends, which lost 0 bases and 0 bases, there was a span of 10 bases. The germline gives CDR1 MGHRA, CDR2 YSYEKL. This CDR3 region has 16 residues. This chain's CDR3 is CASSQDAITSTDTQYF. CDR3 nucleotide sequence: TGCGCCAGCAGCCAAGATGCCATCACTAGCACAGATACGCAGTATTTT.

The V gene is TRBV5-1, the J gene TRBJ2-7; D gene uncertain. There are 14 residues in the CDR3. Germline CDR1 and CDR2: SGHRS and YFSETQ. V was pared by 4 bases and J by 7 bases, with 18 bases between. The CDR3 region has the DNA TGCGCCAGCAGCATCGGTCTTGGAATGGAGGAGCAGTACTTC. This codes for CASSIGLGMEEQYF.

The chain uses TRBV28 and TRBJ2-7, with TRBD1 matching 8 bases. This CDR3 contains 13 residues. The ends lost 5 bases at V and 1 base at J; junction bases unmatched: 1. In germline, CDR1 is MDHEN, CDR2 SYDVKM. CDR3 in amino acids: CASSNRGSYEQYF. In DNA, the CDR3 is TGTGCCAGCAGTAACAGGGGGTCCTACGAGCAGTACTTC. The whole variable domain, filled in from reference TRBV28 and TRBJ2-7, reads DVKVTQSSRYLVKRTGEKVFLECVQDMDHENMFWYRQDPGLGLRLIYFSYDVKMKEKGDIPEGYSVSREKKERFSLILESASTNQTSMYLCASSNRGSYEQYFGPGTRLTVT.

The count of this clone is one. This rearrangement joins TRBV28 to TRBJ2-7; a possible D gene is TRBD1 (7 bases). CDR3 length: 15 amino acids. V lost 1 base and J 3 bases, leaving 13 bases between the germline ends. Germline V CDR1 and CDR2: MDHEN, SYDVKM. The CDR3 coding sequence is TGTGCCAGCAGTTTATACCAGGGGGGTTTCTACGAGCAGTACTTC. It translates to CASSLYQGGFYEQYF.

The chain combines TRBV14 with TRBJ2-7, with TRBD1 matching over 10 bases. The V and J ends lost 7 bases and 6 bases, in that order; junction bases with no gene match: 12. CDR3 length: 15 residues. The V gene's germline CDR1 is SGHDN and CDR2 FVKESK. This CDR3 reads CASTRIGTGVLEQYF. CDR3 coding DNA: TGTGCCAGCACCCGTATAGGGACAGGGGTCCTCGAGCAGTACTTC.

The V and J genes are TRBV14 and TRBJ2-2; TRBD2 aligns across 12 bases. Germline V gene sequence: CDR1 SGHDN, CDR2 FVKESK. V was pared by 0 bases and J by 5 bases, with 13 bases of the junction left unmatched. This CDR3 has 20 residues. The CDR3 region is CASSQDWRLAGVVWTGELFF. CDR3 bases: TGTGCCAGCAGCCAAGATTGGAGACTAGCGGGAGTGGTCTGGACCGGGGAGCTGTTTTTT. The full variable domain, completed using reference TRBV14 and TRBJ2-2, is EAGVTQFPSHSVIEKGQTVTLRCDPISGHDNLYWYRRVMGKEIKFLLHFVKESKQDESGMPNNRFLAERTGGTYSTLKVQPAELEDSGVYFCASSQDWRLAGVVWTGELFFGEGSRLTVL.

This chain connects TRBV5-1 to TRBJ2-5, with D perhaps matching TRBD1 (6 bases). The V gene's germline CDR1 is SGHRS and CDR2 YFSETQ. Between the trimmed V and J ends, which lost 3 bases and 4 bases, there was a span of 22 bases. The CDR3 extends over 17 amino acids. The CDR3 region is CASSSRDTLLIRETQYF. CDR3 bases: TGCGCCAGCAGCTCTCGGGACACCCTCCTCATCAGAGAGACCCAGTACTTC.

V is TRBV6-5 and J is TRBJ2-2; maybe TRBD2 (6 bases). V lost 3 bases and J 4 bases, leaving 15 bases between the germline ends. This CDR3 comprises 16 residues. Germline CDR1 reads MNHEY; CDR2 reads SVGAGI. CDR3 in DNA: TGTGCCAGCAGTTATCGTGTGCCGGGAGTCACCGGGGAGCTGTTTTTT. This translates into CASSYRVPGVTGELFF.

This clone was found a few times. This rearrangement joins TRBV6-6 to TRBJ1-1; TRBD1 might be the D (6 bases). CDR3 length equals 14 residues. V was cut by 4 bases and J by 1 base, with 10 bases left in between. Looked up from germline, CDR1 is MNHNY and CDR2 is SVGAGI (reference sequence). The DNA of the CDR3 is TGTGCCAGCAGTTCTCTGGACAGGAACACTGAAGCTTTCTTT. Amino acids: CASSSLDRNTEAFF.

Only a few counts were recorded for this clone. This sequence joins TRBV28 and TRBJ1-1; D remains unclear. CDR3 length: 14 residues. The V gene lost 3 bases and the J gene lost 6 bases, with 14 bases spanning the gap. Germline V gene data show CDR1 as MDHEN and CDR2 as SYDVKM. Here the CDR3 reads CASSFQHRSPEAFF. The CDR3 DNA reads TGTGCCAGCAGTTTCCAGCATCGCTCACCTGAAGCTTTCTTT. The whole variable domain, remainder taken from reference TRBV28 and TRBJ1-1, is DVKVTQSSRYLVKRTGEKVFLECVQDMDHENMFWYRQDPGLGLRLIYFSYDVKMKEKGDIPEGYSVSREKKERFSLILESASTNQTSMYLCASSFQHRSPEAFFGQGTRLTVV.

This clone has a handful of counts. The rearrangement joins TRBV29-1 to TRBJ1-1; D is undetermined. CDR3 length: 10 residues. Germline V gene lookup returns CDR1 SQVTM and CDR2 ANQGSEA. Trimming removed 7 bases from V and 5 bases from J, with 8 bases in between. CDR3 amino acids: CSAEFTEAFF. The CDR3 DNA is TGCAGCGCCGAGTTTACTGAAGCTTTCTTT.

The chain is built from TRBV7-3 and TRBJ2-3; 7 bases are shared with TRBD1. V dropped 8 bases and J dropped 2; count of bases not matched to a gene: 7. Germline V lookup: CDR1 SGHTA, CDR2 FQGTGA. The CDR3 extends over 14 amino acids. The DNA for the CDR3 is TGTGCCAGCGGCACGGACAGGCCCACAGATACGCAGTATTTT. Translated: CASGTDRPTDTQYF.

The table lists this clone with a few counts. Additional DNA sequences in this sample encode the identical CDR3. This sequence joins TRBV9 and TRBJ2-1, with 9 bases identical to TRBD2. Germline-derived CDR1 and CDR2 are SGDLS and YYNGEE. This CDR3 comprises 15 residues. Trimming cost V 3 bases and J 0 bases; bases outside gene matches: 1. The CDR3 loop is CASSDSGSSYNEQFF. The CDR3 bases are TGTGCCAGCAGCGATAGCGGGAGCTCCTACAATGAGCAGTTCTTC.

J is TRBJ2-1 and V is TRBV15; the D call may be TRBD1 or TRBD2 (6 bases each). Trimming stripped 0 bases from V and 3 bases from J, with 18 bases between. The CDR3 has 18 residues. The germline V gene has CDR1 LNHNV and CDR2 YYDKDF (reference sequence). The CDR3 DNA reads TGTGCCACCAGCAGAGATCTCGTAGGGGGAGGTATCTACAATGAGCAGTTCTTC. Its translation: CATSRDLVGGGIYNEQFF.

In its sample, this clone was seen once. The chain is built from TRBV29-1 and TRBJ2-7; D possibly corresponds to TRBD2 (6 bases). The germline CDR1 and CDR2 sequences are SQVTM and ANQGSEA. The V end lost 0 bases, the J end lost 2 bases, and 20 bases lay between the germline ends. The CDR3 consists of 17 residues. As DNA, the CDR3 is TGCAGCGTTGAAGATCCTGGCGGGGCCCGGACCCCCTACGAGCAGTACTTC. Its protein product is CSVEDPGGARTPYEQYF.

The CDR3, as DNA: TGTGCCAGCAGCCTGTCGTGGCGGGACACAGATACGCAGTATTTT. It yields the protein CASSLSWRDTDTQYF. This chain connects TRBV7-8 to TRBJ2-3, with D possibly being TRBD2 (6 bases). The V gene's germline CDR1 is SGHVS and CDR2 FQNEAQ. Deletions cut 5 bases from V and 2 bases from J, with 14 bases between. The CDR3 consists of 15 residues.

The chain uses TRBV4-3 and TRBJ1-2; no definite D call. CDR1 and CDR2 from the germline V gene are LGHNA and YSLEER. The CDR3 length is 15 residues. V was shortened by 0 bases and J by 8 bases, with 16 bases between the two germline ends. The CDR3: CASSQEDGPSGGYTF. CDR3 nucleotide sequence: TGCGCCAGCAGCCAAGAAGACGGGCCCTCAGGAGGCTACACCTTC.